This entry lists 23 T cell receptor beta chains sequenced from one sample in a study of OX40 agonist ivuxolimab in advanced cancers. Assay used: immunoSEQ multiplex PCR; TCRdb lists only in-frame clones, some missing. The table lists about 64,000 clones, 80% to 90% of them singletons, with approximately 2.5% in the top ten. The material sequenced was CD4+ or CD8+ T cells sorted from blood, taken in a trial of the OX40 agonist ivuxolimab. The origin of the receptors is an adult with an advanced solid tumor such as melanoma, head and neck, liver or kidney cancer.

V and J are TRBV5-1 and TRBJ2-7; 7 positions agree with TRBD2. Germline CDR1 is SGHRS and CDR2 is YFSETQ. The ends lost 7 bases at V and 1 base at J; junction bases unmatched: 8. The CDR3 spans 14 residues. The CDR3 is CASGEGTTSYEQYF. The CDR3 region has the DNA TGCGCCAGCGGCGAGGGGACTACTTCCTACGAGCAGTACTTC.

V gene TRBV6-5 combines with J gene TRBJ2-7; 12 positions match TRBD2. The V gene's germline CDR1 is MNHEY and CDR2 SVGAGI. The CDR3 consists of 16 residues. J was trimmed by 1 base and V by 2 bases; bases with no gene match: 3. The CDR3 nucleotides read TGTGCCAGCAGTTACCCCGGGACTAGCGGGTCCTACGAGCAGTACTTC. Its translation is CASSYPGTSGSYEQYF.

V and J are TRBV30 and TRBJ1-1; D uncertain. From germline, CDR1 is GTSNPN and CDR2 SVGIG (reference sequence). The CDR3 has 12 residues. Trimming pared 0 bases from V and 7 bases from J, leaving 9 bases between. The CDR3 is CAWSVRFLEAFF. In DNA, the CDR3 is TGTGCCTGGAGTGTACGATTCCTTGAAGCTTTCTTT.

Here the CDR3 reads CAWSVRTVLNSPLHF. CDR3 in DNA: TGTGCCTGGAGTGTTAGGACAGTCCTAAATTCACCCCTCCACTTT. The chain links TRBV30 to TRBJ1-6, with D perhaps TRBD1 (6 bases). The CDR3 contains 15 residues. V was pared by 0 bases and J by 7 bases, with 13 bases between. The germline V gene has CDR1 GTSNPN and CDR2 SVGIG (reference sequence). Full variable domain (rest looked up from reference TRBV30 and TRBJ1-6): SQTIHQWPATLVQPVGSPLSLECTVEGTSNPNLYWYRQAAGRGLQLLFYSVGIGQISSEVPQNLSASRPQDRQFILSSKKLLLSDSGFYLCAWSVRTVLNSPLHFGNGTRLTVT.

This chain connects TRBV5-4 to TRBJ1-1; tentatively, D is TRBD1 (6 bases). The CDR3 runs to 16 residues. V lost 4 bases and J 4 bases, leaving 20 bases between the germline ends. From germline, CDR1 is SGHNT and CDR2 YYREEE (reference sequence). The CDR3 DNA reads TGTGCCAGCAGCCCCCCGCAGACAGGCCTAGGCACTGAAGCTTTCTTT. It codes for CASSPPQTGLGTEAFF.

The genes are TRBV7-3 and TRBJ2-1, with 11 bases that match TRBD2. CDR1 is SGHTA, CDR2 FQGTGA, per germline. The CDR3 sequence is 17 residues long. The J segment lost 9 bases and the V segment lost 5 bases, leaving 15 bases of the junction unmatched. CDR3 amino acids: CASSKDLAGGQEGEQFF. The DNA of the CDR3 is TGTGCCAGCAGCAAAGACCTAGCGGGAGGTCAGGAGGGTGAGCAGTTCTTC.

In this sample, this clone turned up once. The chain has TRBV6-5 and TRBJ1-6; D remains unclear. Trimming took off 2 bases at V and 0 bases at J, with 5 bases between the two ends. CDR3 length: 15 residues. The germline V gene has CDR1 MNHEY and CDR2 SVGAGI. This CDR3 reads CASSYEISYNSPLHF. CDR3 coding DNA: TGTGCCAGCAGTTACGAAATCTCCTATAATTCACCCCTCCACTTT.

The chain has TRBV2 and TRBJ2-5; D gene ambiguous. V was clipped by 4 bases and J by 4 bases, with 7 bases between them. Germline CDR1 SNHLY, CDR2 FYNNEI. The CDR3 extends over 12 amino acids. In nucleotides, the CDR3 is TGTGCCAGCAGTGCGCTAGGAGAGACCCAGTACTTC. It specifies CASSALGETQYF.

The rearrangement uses TRBV4-3 and TRBJ1-1; 7 bases align to TRBD1. This CDR3 has 12 residues. V was pared by 0 bases and J by 11 bases, with 3 bases of the junction left unmatched. Germline CDR1 LGHNA, CDR2 YSLEER. DNA for the CDR3: TGCGCCAGCAGCCAAGATACAGGGGTCGCTTTCTTT. This codes for CASSQDTGVAFF.

This chain joins TRBV19 and TRBJ2-5; 8 bases map to TRBD1. V was clipped by 4 bases and J by 2 bases; unmatched bases: 3. CDR1 and CDR2 (germline): LNHDA, SQIVND (reference sequence). This CDR3 contains 14 residues. The CDR3 loop is CASSKYRGQETQYF. In DNA, the CDR3 is TGTGCCAGTAGTAAATACAGGGGGCAAGAGACCCAGTACTTC.

The chain combines TRBV7-2 with TRBJ2-1; TRBD2 agrees at 10 bases. Germline trimming cut 4 bases from V and 2 bases from J; bases unmatched to any gene: 2. This CDR3 region has 15 residues. Germline V lookup: CDR1 SGHTA, CDR2 FQGNSA. The CDR3 nucleotides are TGTGCCAGCAGCTCCCTAGCGGGGGCCTACAATGAGCAGTTCTTC. Translated: CASSSLAGAYNEQFF.

In this sample, this clone turned up once. The chain uses TRBV27 and TRBJ2-7, with TRBD2 matching 9 bases. The CDR3 is 14 residues long. The V gene's germline CDR1 is MNHEY and CDR2 SMNVEV (reference sequence). V lost 8 bases, J lost 4 bases, and 9 bases stayed unmatched. The CDR3 loop reads CASGRASGIYEQYF. The CDR3 DNA reads TGTGCCAGCGGACGGGCTAGCGGGATTTACGAGCAGTACTTC.

CDR3 nucleotide sequence: TGTGCCAGCAGTTGGGACAAATATCAGCCCCAGCATTTT. It translates to CASSWDKYQPQHF. The rearrangement uses TRBV2 and TRBJ1-5; tentative D call: TRBD1 (6 bases). Trimming took off 5 bases at V and 5 bases at J, with 10 bases between the two ends. CDR1 and CDR2 from the germline V gene are SNHLY and FYNNEI. This CDR3 contains 13 residues.

The chain employs TRBV2 and TRBJ1-2; no firm D call. The germline V gene encodes CDR1 SNHLY and CDR2 FYNNEI. The CDR3 totals 12 residues. V was shortened by 3 bases and J by 6 bases, with 8 bases between the two germline ends. The CDR3 DNA reads as TGTGCCAGCAGTGAGGTTACCGATGGCTACACCTTC. It yields the protein CASSEVTDGYTF.

Of note for this clone: Within the sample, other DNA sequences also encode this same CDR3. The chain uses TRBV30 and TRBJ1-3; D uncertain. With 0 bases removed from V and 0 bases from J, the gap between germline ends came to 3 bases. CDR3 length: 13 residues. Germline V CDR1 and CDR2: GTSNPN, SVGIG (reference sequence). The DNA for the CDR3 is TGTGCCTGGAGTGTACTCTCTGGAAACACCATATATTTT. This sequence encodes CAWSVLSGNTIYF. Full variable domain (rest looked up from reference TRBV30 and TRBJ1-3): SQTIHQWPATLVQPVGSPLSLECTVEGTSNPNLYWYRQAAGRGLQLLFYSVGIGQISSEVPQNLSASRPQDRQFILSSKKLLLSDSGFYLCAWSVLSGNTIYFGEGSWLTVV.

CDR3 in DNA: TGTGCCAGTAGTACCATAACGCGACAGTCGAGGGACTATGGCTACACCTTC. Amino acid sequence: CASSTITRQSRDYGYTF. The rearrangement uses TRBV19 and TRBJ1-2; weak D call: TRBD1 (5 bases). In germline, CDR1 is LNHDA, CDR2 SQIVND (reference sequence). V lost 4 bases to trimming and J lost 3 bases, with 21 bases between them. CDR3 length: 17 residues.

This rearrangement joins TRBV4-3 to TRBJ2-1; TRBD2 might be the D (6 bases). The CDR3 extends over 17 amino acids. CDR1 and CDR2 (germline): LGHNA, YSLEER. V was pared by 0 bases and J by 0 bases, with 12 bases between. DNA of the CDR3: TGCGCCAGCAGCCAAGAAGGGACTTATAGCTCCTACAATGAGCAGTTCTTC. Translated, it gives CASSQEGTYSSYNEQFF.

The rearrangement links TRBV28 to TRBJ1-4; no clear D. This CDR3 has 11 amino acids. The germline V gene encodes CDR1 MDHEN and CDR2 SYDVKM. V was cut by 5 bases and J by 5 bases, with 3 bases left in between. CDR3 sequence (DNA): TGTGCCAGCAGTGCAAATGAAAAACTGTTTTTT. This codes for CASSANEKLFF.

Of note for this clone: The sample carries other DNA sequences with the same CDR3. The chain uses TRBV5-1 and TRBJ1-4; D is perhaps TRBD1 (6 bases). Trimming cost V 3 bases and J 0 bases, with 12 bases left between them. Per the germline V gene, CDR1 is SGHRS and CDR2 is YFSETQ. This CDR3 has 16 residues. The CDR3 nucleotides are TGCGCCAGCAGCTATTCGGGGGCTGCAACTAATGAAAAACTGTTTTTT. It encodes CASSYSGAATNEKLFF.

The chain recombines TRBV7-2 with TRBJ2-2; 10 nucleotides align to TRBD2. The CDR3 is 19 amino acids. From germline, CDR1 is SGHTA and CDR2 FQGNSA. The trim removed 0 bases at V and 0 bases at J, leaving 7 bases unmatched. The CDR3 coding sequence is TGTGCCAGCAGCTTAGCCGTCCTGGGACTAGCGTCGAACACCGGGGAGCTGTTTTTT. Residues: CASSLAVLGLASNTGELFF.

V is TRBV28 and J is TRBJ1-1; weak D call: TRBD1 (5 bases). The V end was cut by 2 bases, the J end by 1 base, with 14 bases between. From germline, CDR1 is MDHEN and CDR2 SYDVKM. The CDR3 totals 16 residues. In DNA, the CDR3 is TGTGCCAGCAGTTTAACTGGGGGTCGCTCGAACACTGAAGCTTTCTTT. Its translation is CASSLTGGRSNTEAFF.

This rearrangement joins TRBV29-1 to TRBJ2-3, with D possibly being TRBD1 (6 bases). The CDR3 contains 12 residues. Germline V lookup: CDR1 SQVTM, CDR2 ANQGSEA. The V gene lost 5 bases and the J gene lost 4 bases, with 10 bases spanning the gap. The CDR3 coding sequence is TGCAGCGTTAGAGAGGGGGCAGATACGCAGTATTTT. Protein: CSVREGADTQYF.

The rearrangement uses TRBV18 and TRBJ2-5; tentative D call: TRBD1 (5 bases). The CDR3 covers 14 residues. CDR1 is KGHSH, CDR2 LQKENI, per germline. Trimming took 6 bases from V and 2 from J, leaving 13 bases between them. The CDR3 loop is CASSLQSGQETQYF. The CDR3 nucleotides are TGTGCCAGCTCCCTCCAGTCAGGGCAAGAGACCCAGTACTTC.